Sequencing of this T cell receptor (beta chain) was carried out in a study of blood T cell repertoires in COVID-19. Study in general: Collection of acute and convalescent COVID-19 samples took place in the United States, Italy and Spain. T cells, B-cell-depleted T cells, or PBMCs provided the cDNA or gDNA that served as material.

Generated by immunoSEQ multiplex PCR, the TCRdb table keeps only in-frame clones and is missing some. The sample comprises some 140,000 clones, under 85% of which are singletons, and 0.6% to 0.7% rests with the top ten. The CDR3 loop spans 13 amino acids. Trimming took off 9 bases at V and 0 bases at J, with 9 bases between the two ends. Per the germline V gene, CDR1 is KGHDR and CDR2 is SFDVKD. This chain links TRBV24-1 with TRBJ2-3; a possible D gene is TRBD2 (5 bases). This receptor was taken from a man aged 60 to 69 with COVID-19, enrolled during active disease. The specimen sequenced was peripheral blood. The CDR3 bases are TGTGCCACCGGCGGGTCTAGCACAGATACGCAGTATTTT. It encodes CATGGSSTDTQYF.